This T cell receptor (beta chain) was observed in a study of T cell changes during pregnancy in multiple sclerosis. CDR1 and CDR2 (germline): MNHNS, SASEGT. The length of the CDR3 is 15 residues. Deletions cut 2 bases from V and 5 bases from J, with 16 bases between. The protocol was immunoSEQ multiplex PCR, while the TCRdb copy is restricted to in-frame clones and leaves out a portion. The sample has tens of thousands of clones, roughly 90% seen once; the top ten hold approximately 3.4%. The rearrangement joins TRBV6-1 to TRBJ2-7; possibly TRBD1 for D (6 bases). Sequencing used CD4+ T cells from peripheral blood mononuclear cells, obtained in the first trimester of pregnancy. The clonotype was recovered from a female donor in good health, enrolled as a control in a pregnancy study. The chain's CDR3 is CASSESPQGYHEQYF. DNA of the CDR3: TGTGCCAGCAGTGAATCCCCACAGGGATACCACGAGCAGTACTTC.